This T cell receptor (beta chain) was captured in a study of blood T cell repertoires in COVID-19 (dated by TCRdb to between 2020 and 2021). About the investigation overall: Collaborator samples came from the United States, Italy and Spain and covered acute and convalescent phases of COVID-19. The prospective study material was composed of cDNA or gDNA derived from T cells, B-cell-depleted T cells, or PBMCs. The dataset comprised deeply sampled blood TCRbeta repertoires from subjects exposed to, actively infected with, or recovered from COVID-19. The repertoires were released in a freely available public database meant as a resource for research on the immune response to SARS-CoV-2. Samples came from the ongoing ImmuneRACE study (first 160 participants) plus 1,254 subjects from 6 global collaborators. The sample metadata nearly always contained a de-identified subject ID, COVID-19 status, age in years and sex. Where available, HLA class I and class II types were obtained from metadata supplied by the sample provider rather than from assay-based typing.

The germline ends are 14 bases apart after V is trimmed by 1 base and J by 0 bases. The CDR3 numbers 17 residues from cysteine through phenylalanine. Solely the CDR3 DNA is kept, with 51 bases framed from the first base. Reading the germline V gene (reference sequence) gives CDR1 SEHNR and CDR2 FQNEAQ. Concerning this clone itself: Its antigen remains unidentified. No much larger clone exists at a distance of one base, and base qualities are not known.

The collaborating institutions used their own protocols to collect whole blood in K2EDTA tubes. For TCRbeta analysis, collaborator samples were shipped as frozen whole blood, as isolated PBMCs, or as DNA extracted from either sample type. TCRbeta CDR3 regions were amplified from genomic DNA by means of the immunoSEQ Assay, a bias-controlled multiplex PCR. The authors' pipeline ran thus. The number of nucleated cells in each sample was estimated from the amplification of reference gene primers within the assay. To quantify the absolute abundance of each unique TCRbeta CDR3 rearrangement, sequence reads were collapsed and filtered. For each sample, productive Simpson clonality was calculated by taking the square root of Simpson's diversity index across productive rearrangements. The clones in this table, taken by TCRdb from immuneACCESS, are in-frame only. Not every clone is retained; where verified, under half of the shortfall comes from an unresolved V gene, and the cause of the rest is unknown. V and J calls and clone size are copied from that table; D and trimming were computed from the DNA. In this sample the table shows 75,000 or so clones, less than 85% of which occur a single time. The ten largest make up 15% to 20% of the sample.

Study-level results and caveats: The quantity of clinical and demographic metadata differed by source and by participant and was supplied without curation.

The chain is encoded by TRBV7-9 joined to TRBJ2-3; D gene: possibly TRBD1, on 5 matching bases. The source material was peripheral blood. This clonotype was sampled from a woman older than 75 with acute or convalescent COVID-19. The DNA sequence is as follows: TGTGCCAGCAGCTTAGGGGCTGGGGCGGCTAGCACAGATACGCAGTATTTT. This codes for CASSLGAGAASTDTQYF.